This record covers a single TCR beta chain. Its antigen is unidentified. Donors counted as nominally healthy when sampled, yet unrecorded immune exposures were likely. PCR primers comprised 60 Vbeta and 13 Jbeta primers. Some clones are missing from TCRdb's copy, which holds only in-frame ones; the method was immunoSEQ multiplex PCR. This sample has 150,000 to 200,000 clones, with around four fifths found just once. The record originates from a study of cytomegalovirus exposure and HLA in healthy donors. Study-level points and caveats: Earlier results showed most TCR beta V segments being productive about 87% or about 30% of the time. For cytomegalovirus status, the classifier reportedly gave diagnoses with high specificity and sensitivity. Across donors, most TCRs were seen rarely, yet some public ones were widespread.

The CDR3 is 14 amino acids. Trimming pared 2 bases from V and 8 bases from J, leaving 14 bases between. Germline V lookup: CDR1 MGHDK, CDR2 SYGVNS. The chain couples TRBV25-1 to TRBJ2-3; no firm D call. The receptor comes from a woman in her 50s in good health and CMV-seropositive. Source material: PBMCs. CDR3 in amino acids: CASSEDLGAGTQYF. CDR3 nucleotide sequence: TGTGCCAGCAGTGAAGACCTAGGTGCCGGTACGCAGTATTTT.